Following are 19 T cell receptor beta chains from one sample sequenced in a study of cytomegalovirus exposure and HLA in healthy donors. With 60 Vbeta and 13 Jbeta primers, the PCR was carried out. The method was immunoSEQ multiplex PCR; TCRdb's version includes in-frame clones alone and lacks a portion of them. This repertoire shows 180,000 or so clones, roughly 76% found once; its top ten account for approximately 4.4%. Specimen: PBMCs. All receptors come from a woman between 18 and 29 years old in good health and CMV-seropositive.

The chain has TRBV14 and TRBJ2-7; 8 nucleotides line up with TRBD2. J gave up 2 bases and V 4 bases, and 13 bases lay outside the gene matches. Germline CDR1 SGHDN, CDR2 FVKESK. The CDR3 spans 17 residues. The CDR3 sequence: CASSRAGLATRAYEQYF. DNA for the CDR3: TGTGCCAGCAGCCGGGCTGGACTAGCCACCCGGGCCTACGAGCAGTACTTC.

This rearrangement joins TRBV7-9 to TRBJ1-3; D is unclear. The CDR3 sequence is 14 residues long. V lost 5 bases and J lost 0, with 8 bases in between. Germline V gene lookup returns CDR1 SEHNR and CDR2 FQNEAQ (reference sequence). This CDR3 is CASSLDTSGNTIYF. The CDR3 bases are TGTGCCAGCAGCCTTGACACCTCTGGAAACACCATATATTTT.

The rearrangement joins TRBV2 to TRBJ1-1; 7 bases fit TRBD1. J was trimmed by 4 bases and V by 7 bases; bases with no gene match: 12. Germline assignment: CDR1 SNHLY and CDR2 FYNNEI. The CDR3 sequence is 15 residues long. CDR3 region: CASTRGAPGSTEAFF. In nucleotides, the CDR3 is TGTGCCAGCACCAGGGGGGCTCCAGGGAGCACTGAAGCTTTCTTT.

V and J are TRBV5-4 and TRBJ1-1, with D perhaps TRBD1 (6 bases). Germline-derived CDR1 and CDR2 are SGHNT and YYREEE (reference sequence). The CDR3 contains 15 residues. V lost 4 bases, J lost 7 bases, and 20 bases lay in between. The chain's CDR3 is CASSKYTGTTSEAFF. CDR3 in DNA: TGTGCCAGCAGCAAATACACAGGGACTACAAGTGAAGCTTTCTTT.

The chain joins TRBV6-5 to TRBJ1-4; the match to TRBD1 covers 8 bases. CDR1 is MNHEY, CDR2 SVGAGI, per germline. V gave up 5 bases and J gave up 10 bases; unmatched junction bases: 12. The length of the CDR3 is 15 residues. The CDR3 nucleotides read TGTGCCAGCAGTCCCGGACAGGGTTTTCGAGTAAAACTGTTTTTT. Encoded protein: CASSPGQGFRVKLFF.

The chain employs TRBV15 and TRBJ2-2, with 8 nucleotides matching TRBD2. This CDR3 has 18 residues. Germline CDR1 and CDR2: LNHNV and YYDKDF (reference sequence). The ends lost 0 bases at V and 6 bases at J; junction bases unmatched: 12. The CDR3 DNA follows: TGTGCCACCAGCAGAGATTGGAGGGCGGGGGGTCGGGCCGGGGAGCTGTTTTTT. This sequence encodes CATSRDWRAGGRAGELFF.

J is TRBJ1-5 and V is TRBV13; D uncertain. The V gene's germline CDR1 is PRHDT and CDR2 FYEKMQ (reference sequence). This CDR3 comprises 14 residues. The V end was cut by 5 bases, the J end by 9 bases, with 17 bases between. The CDR3, as DNA: TGTGCCAGCAGCCAGACGGCGAAGTCAGGGCCCCAGCATTTT. Protein product: CASSQTAKSGPQHF.

The chain has TRBV5-4 and TRBJ1-6; 10 bases are a match to TRBD1. Germline-derived CDR1 and CDR2 are SGHNT and YYREEE (reference sequence). The CDR3 contains 14 residues. Germline trimming cut 3 bases from V and 10 bases from J; bases unmatched to any gene: 4. CDR3 in DNA: TGTGCCAGCAGCTCGGGGACAGGGGTCTCACCCCTCCACTTT. Residues: CASSSGTGVSPLHF.

The J gene is TRBJ2-1, the V gene TRBV15; 8 bases align to TRBD2. Germline CDR1 is LNHNV and CDR2 is YYDKDF (reference sequence). V was clipped by 9 bases and J by 0 bases; unmatched bases: 4. The CDR3 length is 14 residues. CDR3 sequence (DNA): TGTGCCACTGCCAGCGGGAGCTCCTACAATGAGCAGTTCTTC. Amino acid sequence: CATASGSSYNEQFF.

This chain joins TRBV4-2 and TRBJ1-5; 8 bases line up with TRBD1. Germline V CDR1 and CDR2: LGHNA, YNFKEQ. Trimming at V came to 0 bases and at J to 4 bases, leaving 5 bases not matched to a gene. The CDR3 is 16 amino acids. This chain's CDR3 is CASSQDRTGWNQPQHF. Here the CDR3 DNA reads TGTGCCAGCAGCCAAGATAGGACAGGGTGGAATCAGCCCCAGCATTTT.

The chain joins TRBV6-4 to TRBJ2-3, with 10 bases identical to TRBD2. The J segment lost 6 bases and the V segment lost 5 bases, leaving 14 bases of the junction unmatched. The CDR3 consists of 17 residues. Per the germline V gene, CDR1 is MRHNA and CDR2 is SNTAGT. The CDR3 sequence: CASSFDPSGGSPDTQYF. The CDR3, as DNA: TGTGCCAGCAGTTTCGACCCTAGCGGGGGAAGCCCGGATACGCAGTATTTT.

V and J are TRBV18 and TRBJ1-1; possibly TRBD1 for D (6 bases). V lost 0 bases and J lost 1, with 9 bases in between. The CDR3 has 15 amino acids. CDR1 and CDR2 (germline): KGHSH, LQKENI. CDR3 sequence reads: CASSPPGAWNTEAFF. CDR3 coding DNA: TGTGCCAGCTCACCACCGGGGGCCTGGAACACTGAAGCTTTCTTT.

This clone was observed a single time. This sequence joins TRBV6-6 and TRBJ2-7; D perhaps matches TRBD2 (5 bases). Trimming shortened V by 8 bases and J by 4 bases, and 18 bases separated the two germline ends. The CDR3 consists of 14 residues. Germline CDR1 and CDR2: MNHNY and SVGAGI (reference sequence). In nucleotides, the CDR3 is TGTGCCAGCTCCTACTCCCCCCGGGGTTACGAGCAGTACTTC. Protein: CASSYSPRGYEQYF.

The rearrangement uses TRBV10-3 and TRBJ2-2, with D possibly TRBD2 on 6 matching bases. The CDR3 is 15 amino acids. Germline V gene lookup returns CDR1 ENHRY and CDR2 SYGVKD. The ends were cut back, 1 base at V and 5 bases at J, with 11 bases in the middle. CDR3 sequence: CAISEFGGNTGELFF. In DNA form, the CDR3 reads TGTGCCATCAGTGAGTTCGGAGGGAATACCGGGGAGCTGTTTTTT.

The rearrangement joins TRBV28 to TRBJ1-2, with TRBD1 matching 12 bases. The V gene end was trimmed by 5 bases and the J gene end by 3 bases; junction bases not matched to a gene: 7. The CDR3 is made up of 16 amino acids. The germline CDR1 and CDR2 sequences are MDHEN and SYDVKM. This CDR3 reads CASSPMGQGADYGYTF. DNA for the CDR3: TGTGCCAGCAGTCCTATGGGACAGGGGGCAGACTATGGCTACACCTTC.

The chain employs TRBV6-6 and TRBJ2-1; 8 bases line up with TRBD2. This CDR3 spans 13 amino acids. Germline trimming cut 7 bases from V and 9 bases from J; bases unmatched to any gene: 8. Germline V gene sequence: CDR1 MNHNY, CDR2 SVGAGI (reference sequence). CDR3 protein: CASTPGLVFEQFF. CDR3 bases: TGTGCCAGCACCCCGGGACTAGTGTTTGAGCAGTTCTTC.

J is TRBJ1-2 and V is TRBV7-2, with D hard to call. The V end was cut by 4 bases, the J end by 4 bases, with 22 bases between. The CDR3 totals 17 residues. Per germline, CDR1 SGHTA and CDR2 FQGNSA. CDR3 sequence reads: CASSSSSGSTATYGYTF. The DNA of the CDR3 is TGTGCCAGCAGCTCTTCTAGCGGGAGTACAGCGACCTATGGCTACACCTTC.

In its sample, this clone was seen once. V is TRBV29-1 and J is TRBJ1-4; D might be TRBD1 (5 bases). The V end was cut by 7 bases, the J end by 8 bases, with 11 bases between. Looked up from germline, CDR1 is SQVTM and CDR2 is ANQGSEA. The CDR3 is 11 residues long. The CDR3 coding sequence is TGCAGCGCGCTAAGGGGCGAAAAACTGTTTTTT. This gives the protein CSALRGEKLFF.

The chain uses TRBV7-6 and TRBJ1-1; D call uncertain. V was shortened by 5 bases and J by 2 bases, with 18 bases between the two germline ends. Germline CDR1 reads SGHVS; CDR2 reads FNYEAQ. The CDR3 length is 16 residues. Written as DNA, the CDR3 is TGTGCCAGCAGCCCCGGCCACGTCGGGTATAACACTGAAGCTTTCTTT. This sequence encodes CASSPGHVGYNTEAFF.